This T cell receptor (beta chain) was observed in a study of vaccination and CD4 T cells after COVID-19. The CDR3 extends over 11 amino acids. Germline values: CDR1 MDHEN, CDR2 SYDVKM. The V end was cut by 6 bases, the J end by 1 base, with 1 base between. Study findings and constraints: Spike mono-reactive clones accounted for 304 of the 307 vaccine-specific clones found in convalescent patients.

Comment on this clonotype: What it recognizes is unknown.

Regarding treatment: approximately nine-day PBMC culture with coronavirus spike peptide pools or control peptides (ViraFEST assay). ViraFEST used peptide pools to expand antigen-specific T cells and subsequently sequenced their TCRs. IL-2 (around 10 IU/ml) and peptide pools (roughly 10 ug/ml) were added to cultures of two million PBMCs per well. At the Johns Hopkins FTIC core, DNA taken from cultured CD4+ T cells was sequenced by way of the Oncomine TCR Beta short-read assay. TCRdb used MiXCR to reprocess the PCR reads, holding one entry per CDR3 protein. Among about 12,000 distinct CDR3 sequences listed, roughly half were seen once.

The input for sequencing was cultured CD4+ T cells from blood, taken after SARS-CoV-2 vaccination. The chain links TRBV28 to TRBJ1-5; D unclear. This clonotype was sampled from a human donor with COVID-19. CDR3 in amino acids: CASRSNQPQHF. CDR3 sequence (DNA): TGTGCCAGCAGAAGCAATCAGCCCCAGCATTTT.